These 22 T cell receptor beta chains were all obtained from the same sample, sequenced in a study of blood T cell repertoires in COVID-19. Clones were sequenced by immunoSEQ multiplex PCR, and TCRdb holds only the in-frame ones, with some missing. The table records 120,000 to 150,000 clones, around 83% of them present only once. Material: PBMCs or T cells enriched from blood (not recorded which). These receptors all come from a woman in her 50s who had been exposed to COVID-19.

This chain links TRBV5-6 with TRBJ1-2; D is unclear. The CDR3 extends over 14 amino acids. Trimming left V 10 bases short and J 2 bases short, with 18 bases between. Germline V CDR1 and CDR2: SGHDT, YYEEEE. CDR3 sequence (DNA): TGTGCCTCTGCGCCTCAACTTAGAAACTATGGCTACACCTTC. Its protein product is CASAPQLRNYGYTF.

The J gene is TRBJ2-1, the V gene TRBV12-5, with a possible D match to TRBD1 (6 bases). This CDR3 is built from 14 residues. The germline V gene has CDR1 LGHNT and CDR2 FRNRAP. V lost 3 bases, J lost 4 bases, and 10 bases lay in between. CDR3 loop: CASGLGGPYNEQFF. The CDR3 region has the DNA TGTGCTAGTGGTTTAGGGGGACCATACAATGAGCAGTTCTTC.

CDR3 sequence: CASSLDSLLMRAFF. CDR3 bases: TGTGCCAGCAGCTTGGACAGTTTGTTAATGCGCGCTTTCTTT. This rearrangement joins TRBV5-4 to TRBJ1-1; D is unresolved. Trimming cost V 0 bases and J 11 bases, with 17 bases left between them. Germline CDR1 is SGHNT and CDR2 is YYREEE (reference sequence). The length of the CDR3 is 14 residues.

In this sample, this clone turned up once. CDR3 amino acids: CASSYAGTGYGYTF. CDR3 in DNA: TGTGCCAGCAGTTACGCCGGGACAGGGTATGGCTACACCTTC. This chain connects TRBV6-5 to TRBJ1-2; the match to TRBD1 covers 9 bases. The J segment lost 5 bases and the V segment lost 2 bases, leaving 3 bases of the junction unmatched. This CDR3 spans 14 amino acids. CDR1 MNHEY and CDR2 SVGAGI come from the germline V gene.

This clone has only one observation. CDR3 DNA: TGCGCCAGCAGCGTGACTGTTTCATCCTATGGCTACACCTTC. This codes for CASSVTVSSYGYTF. The V call is TRBV5-1, the J call TRBJ1-2, with D unresolved. Trimming shortened V by 4 bases and J by 4 bases, and 14 bases separated the two germline ends. CDR1 and CDR2 (germline): SGHRS, YFSETQ. This CDR3 contains 14 residues.

This clone was counted a few times. The rearrangement joins TRBV7-9 to TRBJ2-7; a weak D match, TRBD1 (5 bases). The CDR3 sequence is 15 residues long. V gave up 6 bases and J gave up 2 bases, with 17 bases separating them. In germline, CDR1 is SEHNR, CDR2 FQNEAQ (reference sequence). The CDR3 DNA is TGTGCCAGCAGTCACCCATGGGGCAGCGCCTACGAGCAGTACTTC. This codes for CASSHPWGSAYEQYF.

The chain recombines TRBV3-1 (or the pseudogene TRBV3-2) with TRBJ2-3; tentative D call: TRBD2 (5 bases). V lost 4 bases, J lost 5 bases, and 13 bases lay in between. This CDR3 region has 14 residues. Germline CDR1 and CDR2: LGHDT and YNNKEL (reference sequence). CDR3 nucleotides: TGTGCCAGCAGCCGGGCCGGAGGTGGAGATACGCAGTATTTT. Its translation is CASSRAGGGDTQYF.

The chain carries TRBV28 and TRBJ1-5; weak D call: TRBD1 (5 bases). Germline CDR1 MDHEN, CDR2 SYDVKM. Between the trimmed V and J ends, which lost 2 bases and 5 bases, there was a span of 16 bases. This CDR3 contains 16 residues. The CDR3 bases are TGTGCCAGCAGTTTAACAGGAGGGATTGGTGATCAGCCCCAGCATTTT. Encoded protein: CASSLTGGIGDQPQHF.

This clone was detected only once. J is TRBJ1-2 and V is TRBV15; 10 bases fit TRBD1. The junction had 6 bases not matched to a gene; V was cut back by 1 base and J by 4 bases. Germline V gene sequence: CDR1 LNHNV, CDR2 YYDKDF (reference sequence). This CDR3 is built from 16 residues. The CDR3 coding sequence is TGTGCCACCAGCAGAGGACAGGGGGCCCAGAGCTATGGCTACACCTTC. Translating gives CATSRGQGAQSYGYTF. Looking up the rest from reference TRBV15 and TRBJ1-2 gives the full variable domain: DAMVIQNPRYQVTQFGKPVTLSCSQTLNHNVMYWYQQKSSQAPKLLFHYYDKDFNNEADTPDNFQSRRPNTSFCFLDIRSPGLGDTAMYLCATSRGQGAQSYGYTFGSGTRLTVV.

V gene TRBV10-1 combines with J gene TRBJ1-3; 7 positions match TRBD1. Per germline, CDR1 WNHNN and CDR2 SYGVQD (reference sequence). The CDR3 spans 16 residues. V dropped 0 bases and J dropped 3; count of bases not matched to a gene: 5. In nucleotides, the CDR3 is TGCGCCAGCAGTGAGTCTAGGGGGCCGTTTGGAAACACCATATATTTT. Its protein is CASSESRGPFGNTIYF.

This clone has a single count. V is TRBV5-1 and J is TRBJ2-5, with 7 nucleotides matching TRBD1. In germline, CDR1 is SGHRS, CDR2 YFSETQ. CDR3 length equals 18 residues. J was trimmed by 7 bases and V by 0 bases; bases with no gene match: 18. In DNA form, the CDR3 reads TGCGCCAGCAGCTTGGGTCAGGGGGAACTACGACGAATCGGGACCCAGTACTTC. Protein: CASSLGQGELRRIGTQYF.

This CDR3 reads CASRRANYGYTF. The CDR3 DNA is TGTGCCAGCAGGAGAGCGAACTATGGCTACACCTTC. V usage is TRBV6-5 and J usage is TRBJ1-2; no definite D call. The CDR3 totals 12 residues. CDR1 and CDR2 (germline): MNHEY, SVGAGI. Trimming took 6 bases from V and 2 from J, leaving 7 bases between them.

The gene calls are TRBV4-3 and TRBJ2-1; 14 nucleotides match TRBD2. Germline V gene sequence: CDR1 LGHNA, CDR2 YSLEER. The V segment lost 3 bases and the J segment 4 bases; nucleotides outside the gene matches: 11. CDR3 size: 19 residues. The CDR3 spells CASSHDATSGGARYNEQFF. CDR3 in DNA: TGCGCCAGCAGCCACGACGCGACTAGCGGGGGGGCGAGGTACAATGAGCAGTTCTTC.

The genes are TRBV5-8 and TRBJ1-1; 7 bases fit TRBD1. The V segment lost 1 base and the J segment 0 bases; nucleotides outside the gene matches: 3. CDR1 SGHTS and CDR2 YDEGEE come from the germline V gene. The CDR3 is made up of 15 amino acids. CDR3 sequence (DNA): TGTGCCAGCAGCTTGATACAGGGGATGAACACTGAAGCTTTCTTT. This encodes CASSLIQGMNTEAFF.

Only a few counts were recorded for this clone. The J gene is TRBJ2-1, the V gene TRBV4-1; 10 nucleotides agree with TRBD2. V trimming: 3 bases; J trimming: 3 bases; junction bases outside the gene matches: 11. CDR1 MGHRA and CDR2 YSYEKL come from the germline V gene. The CDR3 spans 18 residues. In nucleotides, the CDR3 is TGCGCCAGCAGCCACCTACCCTGGACTAGCGGAAACTACAATGAGCAGTTCTTC. Protein sequence: CASSHLPWTSGNYNEQFF.

This clone was counted a single time. This rearrangement joins TRBV9 to TRBJ2-1; 7 positions match TRBD2. The CDR3 has 14 residues. CDR1 and CDR2 (germline): SGDLS, YYNGEE. Trimming at V came to 1 base and at J to 7 bases, leaving 5 bases not matched to a gene. CDR3: CASSVMAGDNEQFF. The CDR3 bases are TGTGCCAGCAGCGTAATGGCGGGAGATAATGAGCAGTTCTTC.

The J gene is TRBJ2-3, the V gene TRBV5-4; the match to TRBD2 covers 9 bases. CDR3 length: 16 residues. Germline-derived CDR1 and CDR2 are SGHNT and YYREEE (reference sequence). After removal of 2 bases from V and 1 base from J, the junction contained 5 bases not matched to a gene. The CDR3 nucleotides are TGTGCCAGCAGCTTCATCGCGGGGGGGGGCACAGATACGCAGTATTTT. Translation gives CASSFIAGGGTDTQYF.

The chain uses TRBV19 and TRBJ2-3; 11 nucleotides match TRBD2. Germline trimming cut 3 bases from V and 2 bases from J; bases unmatched to any gene: 1. Looked up from germline, CDR1 is LNHDA and CDR2 is SQIVND (reference sequence). This CDR3 is 15 amino acids long. CDR3 DNA: TGTGCCAGTAGTATGACTAGCGGGACCACAGATACGCAGTATTTT. It yields the protein CASSMTSGTTDTQYF.

The chain is built from TRBV7-9 and TRBJ1-3; D unclear. CDR3 length: 15 residues. Per germline, CDR1 SEHNR and CDR2 FQNEAQ (reference sequence). Between the trimmed V and J ends, which lost 1 base and 3 bases, there was a span of 10 bases. The CDR3 protein is CASSLVLGHGNTIYF. In DNA, the CDR3 is TGTGCCAGCAGCTTAGTGCTGGGCCATGGAAACACCATATATTTT.

The chain uses TRBV12-3 or TRBV12-4 and TRBJ1-2, with D possibly being TRBD1 (5 bases). V was trimmed by 8 bases and J by 8 bases, leaving 12 bases between them. The CDR3 contains 11 residues. CDR3 sequence: CASGAGWGYTF. The CDR3, as DNA: TGTGCCAGCGGGGCAGGGTGGGGCTACACCTTC.

The CDR3 is CASSYPGQGVEKLFF. The CDR3 bases are TGTGCCAGCAGTTACCCTGGACAGGGGGTTGAAAAACTGTTTTTT. The V gene is TRBV6-2 or TRBV6-3, the J gene TRBJ1-4; 10 bases agree with TRBD1. The length of the CDR3 is 15 residues. V shed 2 bases and J 7 bases; nucleotides not matched to a gene: 4. Germline V gene sequence: CDR1 MNHEY, CDR2 SVGEGT.

This clone was counted only a few times. One end of the junction is discordant with germline, which a read error may explain. This rearrangement joins TRBV4-2 to TRBJ1-4, with 9 bases identical to TRBD1. The length of the CDR3 is 12 residues. Germline assignment: CDR1 LGHNA and CDR2 YNFKEQ. The CDR3 is CATSGTGEKLFF. CDR3 in DNA: TGTGCCACCAGCGGGACAGGGGAAAAACTGTTTTTT.